Each of the 15 T cell receptor beta chains below was sequenced from the same sample in a study of beta chain features in type 1 diabetes. The entirety of the isolated RNA underwent reverse transcription, so expressed TCRB transcripts were sequenced. Sequenced by immunoSEQ multiplex PCR; TCRdb stores in-frame clones only, minus some. The sample consists of more than 350,000 clones, roughly an eighth of them appearing once. Sequenced input: naive CD4+ T cells from blood. These receptors originate from a woman between 18 and 30 years old in good health.

The chain joins TRBV30 to TRBJ2-1, with D unresolved. The V end lost 2 bases, the J end lost 3 bases, and 5 bases lay between the germline ends. This CDR3 is built from 12 residues. Germline V gene sequence: CDR1 GTSNPN, CDR2 SVGIG (reference sequence). The CDR3 loop is CAWSWSYNEQFF. The CDR3 DNA sequence: TGTGCCTGGAGTTGGAGCTACAATGAGCAGTTCTTC.

The chain is built from TRBV28 and TRBJ2-5; no clear D gene. Per germline, CDR1 MDHEN and CDR2 SYDVKM. The CDR3 spans 12 residues. The V end was cut by 5 bases, the J end by 9 bases, with 13 bases between. This chain's CDR3 is CASSPPARPQYF. The DNA for the CDR3 is TGTGCCAGCAGTCCCCCCGCGAGGCCCCAGTACTTC.

This clone was detected once. Distinct nucleotide sequences in the sample also encode this CDR3. The V gene is TRBV7-2, the J gene TRBJ2-5; tentatively, D is TRBD2 (6 bases). Germline V CDR1 and CDR2: SGHTA, FQGNSA. This CDR3 has 14 residues. With 3 bases removed from V and 5 bases from J, the gap between germline ends came to 13 bases. CDR3 protein: CASSLAGAGETQYF. Written as DNA, the CDR3 is TGTGCCAGCAGCTTGGCCGGGGCGGGGGAGACCCAGTACTTC.

The table lists this clone with a few counts. V is TRBV11-3 and J is TRBJ2-1; TRBD1 agrees at 9 bases. V lost 5 bases to trimming and J lost 1 base; unmatched junction nucleotides: 3. Germline values: CDR1 SGHNT, CDR2 YENEEA. CDR3 length: 15 amino acids. The chain's CDR3 is CASSPGTGSYNEQFF. Written as DNA, the CDR3 is TGTGCCAGCAGCCCCGGGACAGGGTCCTACAATGAGCAGTTCTTC.

This sequence joins TRBV4-1 and TRBJ2-1; 9 bases agree with TRBD1. This CDR3 comprises 15 residues. J gave up 8 bases and V 1 base, and 6 bases lay outside the gene matches. Germline assignment: CDR1 MGHRA and CDR2 YSYEKL. The CDR3 sequence is CASSQVGTGYYEQFF. CDR3 sequence (DNA): TGCGCCAGCAGCCAAGTCGGGACAGGGTACTATGAGCAGTTCTTC.

CDR3 protein: CASKRTGQGAYEQYF. DNA of the CDR3: TGTGCCAGCAAGAGGACGGGACAGGGGGCCTACGAGCAGTACTTC. The chain employs TRBV2 and TRBJ2-7, with TRBD1 matching 11 bases. Unmatched junction bases numbered 7, after V lost 7 bases and J lost 2 bases. Per the germline V gene, CDR1 is SNHLY and CDR2 is FYNNEI. The CDR3 runs 15 residues. Variable domain in full (rest from reference TRBV2 and TRBJ2-7): EPEVTQTPSHQVTQMGQEVILRCVPISNHLYFYWYRQILGQKVEFLVSFYNNEISEKSEIFDDQFSVERPDGSNFTLKIRSTKLEDSAMYFCASKRTGQGAYEQYFGPGTRLTVT.

This clone was observed a few times. This sequence joins TRBV25-1 and TRBJ2-5, with D possibly being TRBD1 (6 bases). The V and J ends lost 3 bases and 10 bases respectively, with 12 bases between them. The germline gives CDR1 MGHDK, CDR2 SYGVNS. This CDR3 comprises 12 residues. The CDR3 sequence is CASSDSGRGQYF. The DNA for the CDR3 is TGTGCCAGCAGTGATTCCGGCAGGGGCCAGTACTTC.

This clone was seen only a few times. This rearrangement joins TRBV18 to TRBJ2-5, with D perhaps TRBD1 (6 bases). The germline CDR1 and CDR2 sequences are KGHSH and LQKENI. V shed 3 bases and J shed 5 bases, with 10 bases lying between them. The CDR3 is made up of 13 amino acids. The CDR3 region is CASSPGHRETQYF. The CDR3 bases are TGTGCCAGCTCACCGGGACATCGGGAGACCCAGTACTTC.

The chain has TRBV4-3 and TRBJ2-7; maybe TRBD1 (6 bases). Looked up from germline, CDR1 is LGHNA and CDR2 is YSLEER. The germline V and J ends were trimmed by 1 base and 2 bases, with 12 bases remaining between them. CDR3 length: 15 amino acids. This CDR3 is CASSQVARGAYEQYF. The CDR3 DNA reads TGCGCCAGCAGCCAAGTAGCCAGGGGAGCCTACGAGCAGTACTTC.

This chain connects TRBV29-1 to TRBJ2-7, with a weak D call TRBD2 (6 bases). The CDR3 spans 13 residues. V lost 7 bases and J lost 7, with 20 bases in between. The germline V gene has CDR1 SQVTM and CDR2 ANQGSEA. The CDR3 nucleotides read TGCAGCGGTGGAGGGAGTGGGGTACGAGAGCAGTACTTC. This codes for CSGGGSGVREQYF.

This clone was counted a few times. The genes are TRBV6-5 and TRBJ2-7; 9 nucleotides agree with TRBD1. J gave up 3 bases and V 8 bases, and 8 bases lay outside the gene matches. The CDR3 extends over 14 amino acids. CDR1 is MNHEY, CDR2 SVGAGI, per germline. CDR3 region: CASRSGQGFYEQYF. CDR3 sequence (DNA): TGTGCCAGCCGGTCGGGACAGGGTTTCTACGAGCAGTACTTC.

The CDR3 DNA sequence: TGTGCCAGCACTTGGAGTAGCACAGATACGCAGTATTTT. Residues: CASTWSSTDTQYF. This chain links TRBV11-2 with TRBJ2-3; no clear D. Germline V lookup: CDR1 SGHAT, CDR2 FQNNGV. V was cut by 7 bases and J by 0 bases, with 8 bases left in between. The CDR3 runs 13 residues. The full variable domain, with the rest looked up from reference TRBV11-2 and TRBJ2-3, is EAGVAQSPRYKIIEKRQSVAFWCNPISGHATLYWYQQILGQGPKLLIQFQNNGVVDDSQLPKDRFSAERLKGVDSTLKIQPAKLEDSAVYLCASTWSSTDTQYFGPGTRLTVL.

J is TRBJ2-5 and V is TRBV30; D possibly uses TRBD1 or TRBD2 (6 bases each). CDR3 size: 14 residues. V was cut by 0 bases and J by 4 bases, with 12 bases left in between. Germline V gene lookup returns CDR1 GTSNPN and CDR2 SVGIG (reference sequence). In DNA, the CDR3 is TGTGCCTGGAGTGTCCAAGGGGGGACAGAGACCCAGTACTTC. Translating it yields CAWSVQGGTETQYF.

This sequence joins TRBV28 and TRBJ2-3; D perhaps matches TRBD2 (6 bases). Germline CDR1 MDHEN, CDR2 SYDVKM. The germline V and J ends were trimmed by 7 bases and 0 bases, with 8 bases remaining between them. This CDR3 is 13 amino acids long. The CDR3 reads CASTAGSTDTQYF. For the CDR3, the DNA is TGTGCCAGCACGGCGGGGAGCACAGATACGCAGTATTTT.

The chain combines TRBV7-2 with TRBJ1-3, with D perhaps TRBD1 (6 bases). Germline CDR1 and CDR2: SGHTA and FQGNSA. This CDR3 is built from 15 residues. Trimming took 4 bases from V and 1 from J, leaving 11 bases between them. The CDR3 DNA is TGTGCCAGCAGCTCTCCACAGGGATCTGGAAACACCATATATTTT. Translating gives CASSSPQGSGNTIYF. The full variable domain, its missing parts supplied by reference TRBV7-2 and TRBJ1-3, is GAGVSQSPSNKVTEKGKDVELRCDPISGHTALYWYRQSLGQGLEFLIYFQGNSAPDKSGLPSDRFSAERTGGSVSTLTIQRTQQEDSAVYLCASSSPQGSGNTIYFGEGSWLTVV.